The entry that follows covers one TCR beta chain sequence. This entry belongs to a study of blood T cell repertoires in COVID-19. In germline, CDR1 is SNHLY, CDR2 FYNNEI. The CDR3 contains 15 residues. V lost 7 bases, J lost 4 bases, and 6 bases stayed unmatched. Per the study methods: For nucleated cells, counts were estimated from reference gene primer amplification. Here immunoSEQ multiplex PCR was the method, and the copy in TCRdb shows in-frame clones only, minus some. The D gene and trimming were derived from the DNA, and the V and J assignments and clone size from that table. Here the sample spans roughly 100,000 clones, about four fifths being singletons.

The chain carries TRBV2 and TRBJ2-2; 10 bases line up with TRBD2. This clonotype originated in a woman in her 70s with acute or convalescent COVID-19. Sequencing used peripheral blood. The CDR3 region has the DNA TGTGCCAGCATCACTAGCGGGGCGAGCACCGGGGAGCTGTTTTTT. Its protein is CASITSGASTGELFF.